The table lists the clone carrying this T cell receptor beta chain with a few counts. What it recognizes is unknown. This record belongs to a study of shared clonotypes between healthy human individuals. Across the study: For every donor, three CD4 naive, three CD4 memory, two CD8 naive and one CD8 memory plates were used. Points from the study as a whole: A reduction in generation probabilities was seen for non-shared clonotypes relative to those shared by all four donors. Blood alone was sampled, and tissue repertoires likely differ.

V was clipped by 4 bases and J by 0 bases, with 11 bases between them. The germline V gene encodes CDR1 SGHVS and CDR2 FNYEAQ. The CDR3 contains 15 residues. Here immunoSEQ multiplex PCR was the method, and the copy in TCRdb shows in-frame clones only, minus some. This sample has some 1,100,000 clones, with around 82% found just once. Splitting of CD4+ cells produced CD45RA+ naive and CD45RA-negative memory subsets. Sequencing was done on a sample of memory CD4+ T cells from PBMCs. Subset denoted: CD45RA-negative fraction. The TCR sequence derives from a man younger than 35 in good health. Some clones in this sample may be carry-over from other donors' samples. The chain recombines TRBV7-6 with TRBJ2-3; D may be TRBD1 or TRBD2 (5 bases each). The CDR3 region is CASSWGRTSTDTQYF. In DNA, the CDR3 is TGTGCCAGCAGCTGGGGACGGACTAGCACAGATACGCAGTATTTT.